A selection of T cell receptor beta chains follows, all from one sample in a study of CD8+ T cells in alopecia areata. TCRdb's table, derived via immunoSEQ multiplex PCR, lists solely in-frame clones and lacks some. The table records approximately 120,000 clones, around 50% of them present only once. Source material: NKG2D-low CD8+ T cells sorted from blood. The receptor source for this set is a human donor with alopecia areata. Each CDR3 is given with its conserved first and last residue. Fields, in order: J gene, V gene, D gene, clone size, CDR3 DNA, CDR3 protein. The D gene is left open where the match is weak. A row's size may be missing; if present it is once, few, many or a size class.

J: TRBJ2-5; V: TRBV30; D: TRBD2; size: few; DNA: TGTGCCTGGAGGGTAGCGGGAGGAGAGACCCAGTACTTC; CDR3: CAWRVAGGETQYF
J: TRBJ1-2; V: TRBV29-1; D: .; size: few; DNA: TGCAGCGTAGCGGGCAACTATGGCTACACCTTC; CDR3: CSVAGNYGYTF
J: TRBJ2-3; V: TRBV29-1; D: .; size: .; DNA: TGCAGCGTTGAAGACTCCCATTCGACAAGGCCTGCAACAGATACGCAGTATTTT; CDR3: CSVEDSHSTRPATDTQYF
J: TRBJ2-7; V: TRBV7-9; D: .; size: .; DNA: TGTGCCAGCAGCTCCGGGACTCCCCGGGGCGAGCAGTACTTC; CDR3: CASSSGTPRGEQYF
J: TRBJ2-5; V: TRBV29-1; D: TRBD1; size: .; DNA: TGCAGCGTTTCCGGGACAGGGTTTCAAGAGACCCAGTACTTC; CDR3: CSVSGTGFQETQYF
J: TRBJ1-5; V: TRBV19; D: .; size: few; DNA: TGTGCCAGTAGTAGACCCGATCAGCCCCAGCATTTT; CDR3: CASSRPDQPQHF
J: TRBJ2-3; V: TRBV6-6; D: TRBD1; size: .; DNA: TGTGCCAGCAGTGCCGGGACAGTCCCCACAGATACGCAGTATTTT; CDR3: CASSAGTVPTDTQYF
J: TRBJ2-5; V: TRBV29-1; D: .; size: .; DNA: TGCGAGGGGCGTGTAGAAGAGACCCAGTACTTC; CDR3: CEGRVEETQYF
J: TRBJ1-4; V: TRBV4-1; D: .; size: .; DNA: TGCGCCAGCAGCACTGGGGAAAAACTGTTTTTT; CDR3: CASSTGEKLFF
J: TRBJ1-5; V: TRBV27; D: .; size: .; DNA: TGTGCCAGCAGCCCTGGGGGCAGTCAGCCCCAGCATTTT; CDR3: CASSPGGSQPQHF
J: TRBJ2-7; V: TRBV4-1; D: .; size: .; DNA: TGCGCCAGCAGCCAAGAAGGGCAGCCCTACGAGCAGTACTTC; CDR3: CASSQEGQPYEQYF
J: TRBJ2-1; V: TRBV29-1; D: TRBD2; size: .; DNA: TGCAGCGTTGAAGATAGTACTAGCGGTTACAATGAGCAGTTCTTC; CDR3: CSVEDSTSGYNEQFF
J: TRBJ2-5; V: TRBV5-6; D: .; size: .; DNA: TGTGCCAGCAGCCCCGGGACGGTGGGGACCCAGTACTTC; CDR3: CASSPGTVGTQYF
J: TRBJ2-1; V: TRBV14; D: TRBD2; size: few; DNA: TGTGCCAGCAGCCAAGGGAGCGGGGCCTACAATGAGCAGTTCTTC; CDR3: CASSQGSGAYNEQFF
J: TRBJ1-2; V: TRBV21-1; D: .; size: .; DNA: TGTGCCAGCAGCAAAGTGGGTAGTGGCTACACCTTC; CDR3: CASSKVGSGYTF
J: TRBJ2-1; V: TRBV29-1; D: .; size: .; DNA: TGCAGCGTTGAAGTAGACTGGAGCAGGGTCTTC; CDR3: CSVEVDWSRVF
J: TRBJ2-1; V: TRBV29-1; D: TRBD2; size: .; DNA: TGCAGCGTTGATGGGACTAGCGGGAGTGGCAATGAGCAGTTCTTC; CDR3: CSVDGTSGSGNEQFF
J: TRBJ2-1; V: TRBV9; D: TRBD2; size: once; DNA: TGTGCCAGCACCCCGGGACTAGCGGGGCCCTACAATGAGCAGTTCTTC; CDR3: CASTPGLAGPYNEQFF
J: TRBJ2-7; V: TRBV7-9; D: TRBD2; size: once; DNA: TGTGCCAGCAGCGATAGCGGGAGGGCCTTTGAGCAGTACTTC; CDR3: CASSDSGRAFEQYF
J: TRBJ2-1; V: TRBV30; D: .; size: .; DNA: TGTGCCTGGAGTTGGTCCCACAATGAGCAGTTCTTC; CDR3: CAWSWSHNEQFF
J: TRBJ2-1; V: TRBV27; D: .; size: .; DNA: TGTGCCAGCAGTGATCAGGGAAGGGACTACAATGAGCAGTTCTTC; CDR3: CASSDQGRDYNEQFF
J: TRBJ1-4; V: TRBV29-1; D: .; size: .; DNA: TGCAGCGTCCAAATAAAAGGGTGGACTAATGAAAAACTGTTTTTT; CDR3: CSVQIKGWTNEKLFF
J: TRBJ2-1; V: TRBV29-1; D: .; size: .; DNA: TGCAGCCTTAACACAGACAATGAGCAGTTCTTC; CDR3: CSLNTDNEQFF
J: TRBJ2-5; V: TRBV27; D: .; size: .; DNA: TGTGCCAGCAGTTCCGGTCGCGGTGTGGGCCAAGAGACCCAGTACTTC; CDR3: CASSSGRGVGQETQYF
J: TRBJ2-7; V: TRBV30; D: TRBD2; size: .; DNA: TGTGCCTGGAGTGTTGGACTAGCGGATAGCTCCTACGAGCAGTACTTC; CDR3: CAWSVGLADSSYEQYF
J: TRBJ2-3; V: TRBV6-5; D: .; size: .; DNA: TGTGCCAGCAGTTATTTCGAGGACACAGATACGCAGTATTTT; CDR3: CASSYFEDTDTQYF
J: TRBJ1-1; V: TRBV28; D: .; size: few; DNA: TGTGCCAGCAGTTTTGACGCAACTGAAGCTTTCTTT; CDR3: CASSFDATEAFF
J: TRBJ1-1; V: TRBV29-1; D: .; size: .; DNA: TGCAGCGTCGTCAGTAGTGAAGCTTTCTTT; CDR3: CSVVSSEAFF
J: TRBJ1-1; V: TRBV29-1; D: .; size: few; DNA: TGCAGCGTTAACCCAGGCCGGACTGAAGCTTTCTTT; CDR3: CSVNPGRTEAFF